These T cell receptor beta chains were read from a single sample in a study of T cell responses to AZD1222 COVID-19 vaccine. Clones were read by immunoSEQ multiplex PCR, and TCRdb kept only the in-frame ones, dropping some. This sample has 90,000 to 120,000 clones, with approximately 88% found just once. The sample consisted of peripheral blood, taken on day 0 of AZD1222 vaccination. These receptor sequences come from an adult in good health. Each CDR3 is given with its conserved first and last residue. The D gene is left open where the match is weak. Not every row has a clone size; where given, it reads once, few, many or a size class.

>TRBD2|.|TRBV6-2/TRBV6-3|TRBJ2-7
TGTGCCAGCAGTGACTCCGGGACTAGGTGGTACGAGCAGTACTTC
CASSDSGTRWYEQYF
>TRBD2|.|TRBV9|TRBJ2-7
TGTGCCAGCAGCGACAGTAGCGGGACGAGCTCCTACGAGCAGTACTTC
CASSDSSGTSSYEQYF
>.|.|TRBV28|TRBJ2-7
TGTGCCAGCACCGGACATATTGAGACCTACGAGCAGTACTTC
CASTGHIETYEQYF
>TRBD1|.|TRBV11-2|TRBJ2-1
TGTGCCAGCAGCTTACATCTGGGACAGGGAACCTACAATGAGCAGTTCTTC
CASSLHLGQGTYNEQFF
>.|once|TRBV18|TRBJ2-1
TGTGCCAGCTCACATTCCGATGAGCAGTTCTTC
CASSHSDEQFF
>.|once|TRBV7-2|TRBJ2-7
TGTGCCAGCAGCTCCAGGGGATACTACGAGCAGTACTTC
CASSSRGYYEQYF
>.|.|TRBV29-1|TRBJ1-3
TGCAGCGTTATTCACTCTGGAAACACCATATATTTT
CSVIHSGNTIYF
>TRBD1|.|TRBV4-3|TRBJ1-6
TGCGCCAGCAGCCAAGCTGAAGGGCCCAGGGGGGATTCACCCCTCCACTTT
CASSQAEGPRGDSPLHF
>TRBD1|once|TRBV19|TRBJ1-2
TGTGCCAGTAGTTCATCCGGGACAGGTGGCCGAATAAGGGACGGCTACACCTTC
CASSSSGTGGRIRDGYTF
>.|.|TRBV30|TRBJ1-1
TGTGCCTGGAGTAGGGGCCAGGGGAACACTGAAGCTTTCTTT
CAWSRGQGNTEAFF
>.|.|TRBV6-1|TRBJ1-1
TGTGCCAGCAGTGACCGAGGACTGAACACTGAAGCTTTCTTT
CASSDRGLNTEAFF
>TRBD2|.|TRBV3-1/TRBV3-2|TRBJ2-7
TGTGCCAGCAGCCACTGGTACAGCGGGAGTCTTGGCGAGCAGTACTTC
CASSHWYSGSLGEQYF
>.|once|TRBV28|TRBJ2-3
TGTGCCAGCAGTTTACCCCCCCGACAAAATACGCAGTATTTT
CASSLPPRQNTQYF
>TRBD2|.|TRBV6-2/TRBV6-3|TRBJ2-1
TGTGCCAGCAGTTACTCTGCGGGAGACACCAATGAGCAGTTCTTC
CASSYSAGDTNEQFF
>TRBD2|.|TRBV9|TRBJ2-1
TGTGCCAGCAGCGTAGAAGCGGGGGGGTTTTACAATGAGCAGTTCTTC
CASSVEAGGFYNEQFF
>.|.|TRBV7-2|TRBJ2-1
TGTGCCAGCAGCTACCTAGGGGGGGGAATATACAATGAGCAGTTCTTC
CASSYLGGGIYNEQFF
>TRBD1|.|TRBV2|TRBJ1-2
TGTGCCAGCAGTTCGCAGGGGGTCGGAGGCTACACCTTC
CASSSQGVGGYTF
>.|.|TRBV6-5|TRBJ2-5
TGTGCCAGCAGGACAGGAGCTACGTTAGAGACCCAGTACTTC
CASRTGATLETQYF
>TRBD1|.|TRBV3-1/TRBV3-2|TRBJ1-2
TGTGCCAGCAGCGAAAAACAGGGGGCTGGCTACACCTTC
CASSEKQGAGYTF
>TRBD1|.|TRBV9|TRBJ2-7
TGTGCCAGCAGCGTCAGGGACAGGGGGCGCGAGCAGTACTTC
CASSVRDRGREQYF
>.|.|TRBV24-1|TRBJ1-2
TGTGCCACCAGTGAGGGTCCATCCTATGGCTACACCTTC
CATSEGPSYGYTF
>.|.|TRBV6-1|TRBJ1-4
TGTGCCAGCAGTGACCGACAAACATTTGAAAAACTGTTTTTT
CASSDRQTFEKLFF
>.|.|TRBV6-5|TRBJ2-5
TGTGCCAGCAGCCCAGGACCGCAAGAGACCCAGTACTTC
CASSPGPQETQYF
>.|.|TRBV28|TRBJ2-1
TGTGCCAGCTTTGGAGGCTTCTACAATGAGCAGTTCTTC
CASFGGFYNEQFF
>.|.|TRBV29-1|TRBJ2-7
TGCAGCGTTGAGGCTTCCAGGTCCTACGAGCAGTACTTC
CSVEASRSYEQYF
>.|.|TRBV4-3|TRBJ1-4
TGCGCCAGCAGCCTTGGGGGACGGTATGAAAAACTGTTTTTT
CASSLGGRYEKLFF
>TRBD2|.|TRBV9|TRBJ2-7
TGTGCCAGCAGCAGTGACGCTAGCGGGACCTACGAGCAGTACTTC
CASSSDASGTYEQYF
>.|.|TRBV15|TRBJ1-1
TGTGCCACCGGGGCGTTACAACTTTCGAACACTGAAGCTTTCTTT
CATGALQLSNTEAFF
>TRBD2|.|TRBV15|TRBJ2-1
TGTGCCACCAGCAGAGATGGGGATCCGGGACTAGCGGGACTCTTC
CATSRDGDPGLAGLF
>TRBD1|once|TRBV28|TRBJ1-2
TGTGCCAGCGCCTCCTACGGGACAGTGTCCCCTCTTTGGAGCTACACCTTC
CASASYGTVSPLWSYTF
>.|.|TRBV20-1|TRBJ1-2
TGCAGTGCTAGTGGGGGGTATGGCTACACCTTC
CSASGGYGYTF
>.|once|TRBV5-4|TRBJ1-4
TGTGCCAGCAGCTCAACCCGGGGTGATAATGAAAAACTGTTTTTT
CASSSTRGDNEKLFF
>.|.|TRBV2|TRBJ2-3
TGTGCCAGCAGGTTAGAGGGGAATTCACGTACGCAGTATTTT
CASRLEGNSRTQYF